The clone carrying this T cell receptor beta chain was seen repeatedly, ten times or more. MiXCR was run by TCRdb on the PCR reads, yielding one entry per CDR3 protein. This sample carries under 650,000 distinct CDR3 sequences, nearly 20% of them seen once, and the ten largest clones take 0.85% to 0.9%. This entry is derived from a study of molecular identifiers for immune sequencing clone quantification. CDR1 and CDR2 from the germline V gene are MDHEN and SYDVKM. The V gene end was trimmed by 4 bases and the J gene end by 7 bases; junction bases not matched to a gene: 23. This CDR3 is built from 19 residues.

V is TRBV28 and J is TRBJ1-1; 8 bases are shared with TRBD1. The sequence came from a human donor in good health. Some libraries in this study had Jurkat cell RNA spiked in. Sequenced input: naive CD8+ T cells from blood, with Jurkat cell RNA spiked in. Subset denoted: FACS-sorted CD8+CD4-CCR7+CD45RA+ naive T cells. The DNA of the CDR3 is TGTGCCAGCAGTTCACCCTATCAGGACAGGGTGTCGATAGGAAGTGAAGCTTTCTTT. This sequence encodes CASSSPYQDRVSIGSEAFF.